This TCR beta chain was sequenced in a study of blood T cell repertoires in COVID-19. The CDR3 is made up of 15 amino acids. Trimming cost V 4 bases and J 3 bases; bases outside gene matches: 7. Germline V CDR1 and CDR2: SSHAT, FNYEAQ (reference sequence). This table comes from immunoSEQ multiplex PCR, and its TCRdb copy is limited to in-frame clones, with some not included. Of 190,000 or so clones in the sample, roughly 80% are singletons; the top ten hold about 0.95%. The specimen was peripheral blood. This receptor was obtained from a man aged 55 to 70 with COVID-19, enrolled during active disease. The V call is TRBV7-7, the J call TRBJ1-1, with 8 bases aligning to TRBD1. The CDR3 DNA follows: TGTGCCAGCAGCTCTTGGACAGGGATGGACACTGAAGCTTTCTTT. It codes for CASSSWTGMDTEAFF.